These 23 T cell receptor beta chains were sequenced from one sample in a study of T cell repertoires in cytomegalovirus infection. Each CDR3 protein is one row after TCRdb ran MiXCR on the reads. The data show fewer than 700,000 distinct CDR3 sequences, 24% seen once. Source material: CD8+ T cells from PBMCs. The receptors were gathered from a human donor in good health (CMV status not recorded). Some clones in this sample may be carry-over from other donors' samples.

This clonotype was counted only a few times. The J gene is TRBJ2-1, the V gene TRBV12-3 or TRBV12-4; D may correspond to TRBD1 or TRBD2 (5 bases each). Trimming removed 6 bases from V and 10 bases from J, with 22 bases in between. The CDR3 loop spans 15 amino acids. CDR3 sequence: CASSPISTGDVEQFF. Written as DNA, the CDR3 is TGTGCCAGCAGCCCTATATCGACTGGGGACGTAGAGCAGTTCTTC.

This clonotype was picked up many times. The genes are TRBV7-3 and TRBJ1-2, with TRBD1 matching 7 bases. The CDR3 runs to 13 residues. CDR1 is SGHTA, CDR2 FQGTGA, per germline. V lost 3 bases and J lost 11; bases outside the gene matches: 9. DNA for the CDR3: TGTGCCAGCAGCTTCTGGGACAGAAGTGAATACACCTTC. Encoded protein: CASSFWDRSEYTF.

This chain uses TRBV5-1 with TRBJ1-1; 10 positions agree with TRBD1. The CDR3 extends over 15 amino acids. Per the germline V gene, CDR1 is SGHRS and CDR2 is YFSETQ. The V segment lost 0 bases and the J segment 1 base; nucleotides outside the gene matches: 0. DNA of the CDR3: TGCGCCAGCAGCTTGGGGGACAGGGGGAACACTGAAGCTTTCTTT. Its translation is CASSLGDRGNTEAFF.

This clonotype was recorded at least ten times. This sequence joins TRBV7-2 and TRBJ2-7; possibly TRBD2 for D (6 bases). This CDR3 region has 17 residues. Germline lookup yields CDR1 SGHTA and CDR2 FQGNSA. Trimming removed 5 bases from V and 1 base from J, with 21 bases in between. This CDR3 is CASSPLGLSIASYEQYF. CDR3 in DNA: TGTGCCAGCAGCCCACTAGGACTATCCATTGCTTCCTACGAGCAGTACTTC.

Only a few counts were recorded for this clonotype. CDR3: CASSADDLGPNVLTF. CDR3 in DNA: TGTGCCAGCAGTGCCGACGATCTAGGGCCCAACGTCCTGACTTTC. This chain uses TRBV6-2 or TRBV6-3 with TRBJ2-6; the D is unclear. Germline CDR1 MNHEY, CDR2 SVGEGT. The V and J ends lost 5 bases and 8 bases respectively, with 16 bases between them. The CDR3 spans 15 residues.

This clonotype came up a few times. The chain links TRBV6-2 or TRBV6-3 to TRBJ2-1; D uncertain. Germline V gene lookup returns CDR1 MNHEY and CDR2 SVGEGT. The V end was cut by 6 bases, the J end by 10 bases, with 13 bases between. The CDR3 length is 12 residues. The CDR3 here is CASSLRAREQFF. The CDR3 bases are TGTGCCAGCAGCCTTAGGGCAAGGGAGCAGTTCTTC.

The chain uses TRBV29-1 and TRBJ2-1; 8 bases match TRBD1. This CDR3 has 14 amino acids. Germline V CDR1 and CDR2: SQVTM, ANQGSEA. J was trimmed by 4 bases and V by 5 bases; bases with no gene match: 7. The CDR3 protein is CSVRRQGRYNEQFF. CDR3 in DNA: TGCAGCGTTCGGCGACAGGGGCGTTACAATGAGCAGTTCTTC.

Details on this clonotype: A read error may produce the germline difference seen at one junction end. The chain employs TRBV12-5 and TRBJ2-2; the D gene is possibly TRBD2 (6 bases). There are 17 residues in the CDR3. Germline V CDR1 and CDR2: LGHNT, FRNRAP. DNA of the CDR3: TGTGCTAGTGGTTATAGCATCACGGGGGAGGACACCGGGGAGCTGATTTTT. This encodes CASGYSITGEDTGELIF.

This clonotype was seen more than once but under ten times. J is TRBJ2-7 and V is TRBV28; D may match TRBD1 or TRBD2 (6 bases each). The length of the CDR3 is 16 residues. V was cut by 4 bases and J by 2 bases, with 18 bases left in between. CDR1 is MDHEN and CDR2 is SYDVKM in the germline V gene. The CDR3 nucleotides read TGTGCCAGCAGTTCGGTTGGGGGGCGACAAACCTACGAGCAGTACGTC. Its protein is CASSSVGGRQTYEQYV.

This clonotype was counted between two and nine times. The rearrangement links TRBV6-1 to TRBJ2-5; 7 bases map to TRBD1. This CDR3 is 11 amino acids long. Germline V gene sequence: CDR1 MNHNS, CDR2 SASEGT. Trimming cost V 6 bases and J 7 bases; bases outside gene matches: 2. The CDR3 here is CASSHRGTQYF. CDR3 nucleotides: TGTGCCAGCAGCCACAGGGGGACCCAGTACTTC.

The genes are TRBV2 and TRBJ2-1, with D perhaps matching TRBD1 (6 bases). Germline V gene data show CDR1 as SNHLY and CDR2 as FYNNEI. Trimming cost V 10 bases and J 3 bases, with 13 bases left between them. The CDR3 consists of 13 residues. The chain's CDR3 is CAIEGEHYNEQFF. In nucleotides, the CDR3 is TGTGCCATAGAGGGGGAACACTACAATGAGCAGTTCTTC.

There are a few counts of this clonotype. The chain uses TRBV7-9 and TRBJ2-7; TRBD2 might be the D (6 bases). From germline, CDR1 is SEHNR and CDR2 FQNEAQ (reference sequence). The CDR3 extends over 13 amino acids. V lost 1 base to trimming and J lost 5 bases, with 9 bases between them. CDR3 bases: TGTGCCAGCAGCTTAGGGGGGGTCCACGAGCAGTACGTC. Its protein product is CASSLGGVHEQYV.

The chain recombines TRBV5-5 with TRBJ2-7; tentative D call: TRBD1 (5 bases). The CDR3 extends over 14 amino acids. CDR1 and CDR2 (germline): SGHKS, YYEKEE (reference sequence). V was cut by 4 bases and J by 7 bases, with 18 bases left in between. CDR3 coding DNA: TGTGCCAGCAGCCCCCGACAGCCCTCCTGGGAGCAGTACGTC. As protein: CASSPRQPSWEQYV.

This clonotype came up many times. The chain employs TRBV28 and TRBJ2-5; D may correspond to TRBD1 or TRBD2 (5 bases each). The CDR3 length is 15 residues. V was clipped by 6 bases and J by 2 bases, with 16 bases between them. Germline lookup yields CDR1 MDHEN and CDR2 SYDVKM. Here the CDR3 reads CASRGTFRKQETQYF. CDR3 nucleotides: TGTGCCAGCAGGGGGACCTTTAGGAAACAAGAGACCCAGTACTTC.

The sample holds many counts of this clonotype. The CDR3 region is CASSLEPLAGPYDTQYF. CDR3 in DNA: TGTGCCAGCAGCTTAGAGCCACTAGCGGGGCCTTATGATACGCAGTATTTT. The chain combines TRBV7-2 with TRBJ2-3, with 10 bases aligning to TRBD2. This CDR3 has 17 residues. V shed 1 base, J shed 6 bases, and the junction held 10 bases outside the gene matches. Germline V CDR1 and CDR2: SGHTA, FQGNSA.

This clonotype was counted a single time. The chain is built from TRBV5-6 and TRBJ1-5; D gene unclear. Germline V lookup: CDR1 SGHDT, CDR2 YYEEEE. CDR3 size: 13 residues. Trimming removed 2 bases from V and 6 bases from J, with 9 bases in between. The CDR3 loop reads CASSLSDTQPQHF. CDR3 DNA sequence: TGTGCCAGCAGCTTAAGCGATACTCAGCCCCAGCATTTT.

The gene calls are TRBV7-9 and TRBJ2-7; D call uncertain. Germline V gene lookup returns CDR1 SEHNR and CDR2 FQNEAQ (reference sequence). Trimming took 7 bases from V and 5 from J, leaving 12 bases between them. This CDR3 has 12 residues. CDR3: CASIGRLDEQYV. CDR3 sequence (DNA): TGTGCCAGCATAGGCCGCCTGGACGAGCAGTACGTC.

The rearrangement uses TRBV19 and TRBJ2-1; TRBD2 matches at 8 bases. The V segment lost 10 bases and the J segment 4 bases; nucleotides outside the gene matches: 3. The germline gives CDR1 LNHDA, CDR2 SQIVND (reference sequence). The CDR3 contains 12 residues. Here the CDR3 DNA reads TGTGCCACCGGCGGGGGGTACAATGAGCAGTTCTTC. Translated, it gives CATGGGYNEQFF. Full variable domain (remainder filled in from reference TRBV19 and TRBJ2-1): DGGITQSPKYLFRKEGQNVTLSCEQNLNHDAMYWYRQDPGQGLRLIYYSQIVNDFQKGDIAEGYSVSREKKESFPLTVTSAQKNPTAFYLCATGGGYNEQFFGPGTRLTVL.

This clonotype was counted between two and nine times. CDR3 sequence reads: CASDLGGDANTGELFF. The CDR3 coding sequence is TGTGCCAGCGATCTAGGGGGGGACGCGAACACCGGGGAGCTGTTTTTT. This chain joins TRBV5-6 and TRBJ2-2; D possibly corresponds to TRBD2 (7 bases). V was trimmed by 7 bases and J by 0 bases, leaving 16 bases between them. This CDR3 contains 16 residues. Germline CDR1 is SGHDT and CDR2 is YYEEEE.

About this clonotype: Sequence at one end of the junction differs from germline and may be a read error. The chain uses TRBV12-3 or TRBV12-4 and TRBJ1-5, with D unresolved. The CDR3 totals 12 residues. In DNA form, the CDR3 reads TGTGCCAGCAGTTTAGGCCGTCAGTCCCAGCATTTT. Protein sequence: CASSLGRQSQHF.

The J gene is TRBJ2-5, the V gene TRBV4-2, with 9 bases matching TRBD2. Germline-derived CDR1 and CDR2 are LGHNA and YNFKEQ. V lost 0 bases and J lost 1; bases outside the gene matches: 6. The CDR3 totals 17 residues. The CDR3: CASSQDGSGGFQETQYF. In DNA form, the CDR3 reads TGTGCCAGCAGCCAAGATGGTAGCGGGGGCTTCCAAGAGACCCAGTACTTC.

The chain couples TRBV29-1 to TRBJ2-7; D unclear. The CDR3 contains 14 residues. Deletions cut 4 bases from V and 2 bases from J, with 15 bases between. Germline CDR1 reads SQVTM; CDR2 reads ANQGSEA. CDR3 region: CSVVDGLVPYEQYF. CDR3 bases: TGCAGCGTTGTAGATGGGCTGGTTCCCTACGAGCAGTACTTC.

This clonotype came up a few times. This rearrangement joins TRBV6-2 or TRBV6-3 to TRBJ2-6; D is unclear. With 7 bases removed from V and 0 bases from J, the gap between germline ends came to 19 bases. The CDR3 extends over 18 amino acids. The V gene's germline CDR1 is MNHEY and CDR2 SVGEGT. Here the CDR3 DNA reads TGTGCCAGCAATGATATGGACGGATTACACTCTGGGGCCAACGTCCTGACTTTC. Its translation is CASNDMDGLHSGANVLTF.